Listed here are 24 T cell receptor beta chains from one sample, sequenced in a study of blood T cell repertoires in COVID-19. Method: immunoSEQ multiplex PCR; TCRdb's copy keeps in-frame clones and lacks some. This table holds tens of thousands of clones, less than 80% found once. The sequencing sample was made of peripheral blood. The source of these receptors is a man in his 60s with active or convalescent COVID-19.

This chain links TRBV10-3 with TRBJ2-7; D is uncertain. There are 12 residues in the CDR3. Germline lookup yields CDR1 ENHRY and CDR2 SYGVKD. Trimming cost V 2 bases and J 3 bases, with 5 bases left between them. In DNA form, the CDR3 reads TGTGCCATCAGTGAGGGCCGCTACGAGCAGTACTTC. Its translation: CAISEGRYEQYF.

This clone showed up just once. The CDR3 is CASSLDPTRDGTGNTGELFF. The CDR3 nucleotides are TGTGCCAGCAGCTTAGATCCAACGCGGGACGGGACAGGCAACACCGGGGAGCTGTTTTTT. The J gene is TRBJ2-2, the V gene TRBV11-2; 8 bases are a match to TRBD1. The CDR3 sequence is 20 residues long. Germline lookup yields CDR1 SGHAT and CDR2 FQNNGV. Losses at the gene ends were 0 bases for V and 2 bases for J; bases not matched to a gene: 14.

This clone was counted a single time. The gene calls are TRBV9 and TRBJ2-1, with a weak D call TRBD2 (6 bases). Germline V gene data show CDR1 as SGDLS and CDR2 as YYNGEE. With 3 bases removed from V and 0 bases from J, the gap between germline ends came to 19 bases. CDR3 length: 18 residues. CDR3 DNA: TGTGCCAGCAGCGCGACCGGGGACTCTCGATTCTCCTACAATGAGCAGTTCTTC. Amino acids: CASSATGDSRFSYNEQFF.

The V gene is TRBV28, the J gene TRBJ1-2; 9 nucleotides line up with TRBD1. Per germline, CDR1 MDHEN and CDR2 SYDVKM. This CDR3 comprises 13 residues. J lost 4 bases, V lost 6 bases, and 3 bases had no gene match. The CDR3 bases are TGTGCCAGCAGGACAGGGGGATCCTATGGCTACACCTTC. Translating it yields CASRTGGSYGYTF.

V gene TRBV4-2 combines with J gene TRBJ1-5; D is perhaps TRBD1 (5 bases). The CDR3 contains 13 residues. V dropped 3 bases and J dropped 7 bases, with 10 bases sitting between them. Per the germline V gene, CDR1 is LGHNA and CDR2 is YNFKEQ. The CDR3 sequence is CASSHKGYQPQHF. In DNA form, the CDR3 reads TGTGCCAGCAGCCACAAGGGGTACCAGCCCCAGCATTTT.

The chain combines TRBV24-1 with TRBJ1-5; tentative D call: TRBD1 (6 bases). There are 16 residues in the CDR3. CDR1 KGHDR and CDR2 SFDVKD come from the germline V gene. The V gene lost 0 bases and the J gene lost 4 bases, with 12 bases spanning the gap. CDR3 nucleotide sequence: TGTGCCACCAGTGATTTGAAAGCAGGGGATAATCAGCCCCAGCATTTT. It yields the protein CATSDLKAGDNQPQHF.

The chain has TRBV5-4 and TRBJ2-2; D remains ambiguous. Germline CDR1 is SGHNT and CDR2 is YYREEE (reference sequence). The V gene lost 2 bases and the J gene lost 5 bases, with 7 bases spanning the gap. The CDR3 loop spans 13 amino acids. CDR3 amino acids: CASSFLETGELFF. CDR3 nucleotides: TGTGCCAGCAGCTTTTTGGAGACCGGGGAGCTGTTTTTT.

This clone was detected many times. This sequence joins TRBV6-5 and TRBJ2-1, with D maybe TRBD2 (5 bases). Trimming removed 5 bases at V and 13 bases at J, with 18 bases between. CDR3 length equals 13 residues. Germline CDR1 is MNHEY and CDR2 is SVGAGI. The CDR3 DNA is TGTGCCAGCAGTCCTACAACTAGTGTGGAACAGTTCTTC. This translates into CASSPTTSVEQFF.

This chain links TRBV14 with TRBJ1-6, with D possibly TRBD1 on 5 matching bases. Trimming pared 1 base from V and 8 bases from J, leaving 6 bases between. CDR1 SGHDN and CDR2 FVKESK come from the germline V gene. There are 13 residues in the CDR3. CDR3 bases: TGTGCCAGCAGCCAAGCAGGGTATTCACCCCTCCACTTT. It is translated as CASSQAGYSPLHF. The variable domain in full, completed from reference TRBV14 and TRBJ1-6, reads EAGVTQFPSHSVIEKGQTVTLRCDPISGHDNLYWYRRVMGKEIKFLLHFVKESKQDESGMPNNRFLAERTGGTYSTLKVQPAELEDSGVYFCASSQAGYSPLHFGNGTRLTVT.

The chain has TRBV10-3 and TRBJ2-7, with a tentative D call TRBD2 (6 bases). The germline CDR1 and CDR2 sequences are ENHRY and SYGVKD. The V end lost 6 bases, the J end lost 1 base, and 10 bases lay between the germline ends. CDR3 size: 13 residues. This CDR3 is CAIRGLESYEQYF. In nucleotides, the CDR3 is TGTGCCATCAGGGGACTGGAATCCTACGAGCAGTACTTC.

This clone was counted a few times. The gene calls are TRBV19 and TRBJ2-7, with D possibly matching TRBD2 (6 bases). Germline V CDR1 and CDR2: LNHDA, SQIVND (reference sequence). The CDR3 runs to 13 residues. V lost 7 bases to trimming and J lost 4 bases, with 14 bases between them. The CDR3, as DNA: TGTGCCAGTACCCCCCCCGGGGGTTACGAGCAGTACTTC. Translating it yields CASTPPGGYEQYF. Full variable domain (remainder filled in from reference TRBV19 and TRBJ2-7): DGGITQSPKYLFRKEGQNVTLSCEQNLNHDAMYWYRQDPGQGLRLIYYSQIVNDFQKGDIAEGYSVSREKKESFPLTVTSAQKNPTAFYLCASTPPGGYEQYFGPGTRLTVT.

The J gene is TRBJ1-4, the V gene TRBV11-2; D possibly corresponds to TRBD1 (5 bases). The CDR3 spans 14 residues. Germline V lookup: CDR1 SGHAT, CDR2 FQNNGV. Trimming left V 3 bases short and J 5 bases short, with 10 bases between. CDR3 sequence reads: CASSLQGRNEKLFF. The CDR3, as DNA: TGTGCCAGCAGCTTGCAGGGTCGAAATGAAAAACTGTTTTTT.

The chain uses TRBV13 and TRBJ2-7; 8 nucleotides align to TRBD2. The CDR3 spans 15 residues. The trim removed 0 bases at V and 2 bases at J, leaving 3 bases unmatched. CDR1 and CDR2 (germline): PRHDT, FYEKMQ (reference sequence). CDR3 loop: CASSLGGGRTYEQYF. The CDR3 DNA reads TGTGCCAGCAGCTTAGGTGGCGGGAGGACCTACGAGCAGTACTTC.

This chain links TRBV7-2 with TRBJ2-7, with D uncertain. Deletions cut 2 bases from V and 5 bases from J, with 4 bases between. Germline V gene data show CDR1 as SGHTA and CDR2 as FQGNSA. The CDR3 is 11 residues long. This CDR3 is CASSLYNEQYF. Here the CDR3 DNA reads TGTGCCAGCAGCTTATACAACGAGCAGTACTTC.

This clone has more than one count but fewer than ten. The gene calls are TRBV6-5 and TRBJ2-5, with a weak D call TRBD2 (6 bases). Trimming pared 4 bases from V and 0 bases from J, leaving 12 bases between. Per germline, CDR1 MNHEY and CDR2 SVGAGI. This CDR3 is built from 15 residues. For the CDR3, the DNA is TGTGCCAGCAGTTTGGGGCGGGACTACCAAGAGACCCAGTACTTC. It specifies CASSLGRDYQETQYF.

This clone was observed a few times. This chain uses TRBV5-1 with TRBJ2-2; 9 positions agree with TRBD2. Germline V CDR1 and CDR2: SGHRS, YFSETQ. The length of the CDR3 is 14 residues. With V trimmed by 7 bases and J by 2 bases, 3 bases remained unmatched. CDR3 residues: CASSSGVNTGELFF. As DNA, the CDR3 is TGCGCCAGCTCTAGCGGGGTAAACACCGGGGAGCTGTTTTTT.

The rearrangement links TRBV11-1 to TRBJ2-7; 9 bases line up with TRBD1. The CDR3 has 14 residues. V shed 10 bases, J shed 2 bases, and the junction held 9 bases outside the gene matches. The germline CDR1 and CDR2 sequences are SGHAT and FQDESV (reference sequence). This CDR3 is CATATGTGPYEQYF. CDR3 in DNA: TGTGCCACGGCCACCGGGACAGGGCCCTACGAGCAGTACTTC. The full variable domain, completed using reference TRBV11-1 and TRBJ2-7, is EAEVAQSPRYKITEKSQAVAFWCDPISGHATLYWYRQILGQGPELLVQFQDESVVDDSQLPKDRFSAERLKGVDSTLKIQPAELGDSAMYLCATATGTGPYEQYFGPGTRLTVT.

The genes are TRBV4-3 and TRBJ2-1; 9 bases are shared with TRBD2. The V and J ends lost 3 bases and 8 bases, in that order; junction bases with no gene match: 23. The CDR3 runs to 20 residues. Germline V gene lookup returns CDR1 LGHNA and CDR2 YSLEER. In DNA form, the CDR3 reads TGCGCCAGCAGCCAGGAATCAGGGGCTAGCGGGGCCTCCGACGTGGATGAGCAGTTCTTC. Amino acid sequence: CASSQESGASGASDVDEQFF.

This sequence joins TRBV13 and TRBJ2-7; TRBD2 aligns across 8 bases. After removal of 4 bases from V and 5 bases from J, the junction contained 7 bases not matched to a gene. From germline, CDR1 is PRHDT and CDR2 FYEKMQ (reference sequence). The CDR3 extends over 14 amino acids. The CDR3 loop is CASSSGLAVHEQYF. The CDR3, as DNA: TGTGCCAGCAGCTCCGGACTAGCAGTCCACGAGCAGTACTTC. Full variable domain (remainder filled in from reference TRBV13 and TRBJ2-7): AAGVIQSPRHLIKEKRETATLKCYPIPRHDTVYWYQQGPGQDPQFLISFYEKMQSDKGSIPDRFSAQQFSDYHSELNMSSLELGDSALYFCASSSGLAVHEQYFGPGTRLTVT.

The chain recombines TRBV4-1 with TRBJ1-4, with 7 bases identical to TRBD1. Germline V gene data show CDR1 as MGHRA and CDR2 as YSYEKL. This CDR3 contains 15 residues. Unmatched junction bases numbered 8, after V lost 5 bases and J lost 5 bases. The CDR3 sequence: CASSASTGTNEKLFF. In nucleotides, the CDR3 is TGCGCCAGCAGCGCCTCGACAGGGACAAATGAAAAACTGTTTTTT.

The chain combines TRBV5-1 with TRBJ1-2; 10 bases match TRBD1. V lost 0 bases, J lost 7 bases, and 6 bases stayed unmatched. Germline V gene data show CDR1 as SGHRS and CDR2 as YFSETQ. This CDR3 has 15 amino acids. CDR3 nucleotide sequence: TGCGCCAGCAGCTTGGTAGTGACAGGGGGCTTTGGCTACACCTTC. Translating it yields CASSLVVTGGFGYTF. Supplemented by reference TRBV5-1 and TRBJ1-2, the full variable domain reads KAGVTQTPRYLIKTRGQQVTLSCSPISGHRSVSWYQQTPGQGLQFLFEYFSETQRNKGNFPGRFSGRQFSNSRSEMNVSTLELGDSALYLCASSLVVTGGFGYTFGSGTRLTVV.

The chain is built from TRBV10-3 and TRBJ2-2; tentative D call: TRBD1 (5 bases). V was trimmed by 10 bases and J by 0 bases, leaving 18 bases between them. This CDR3 has 16 amino acids. The germline CDR1 and CDR2 sequences are ENHRY and SYGVKD. The CDR3 sequence: CATSGGARANTGELFF. CDR3 nucleotides: TGTGCCACTTCGGGTGGGGCCAGAGCGAACACCGGGGAGCTGTTTTTT.

There are a few counts of this clone. V gene TRBV5-1 combines with J gene TRBJ1-2, with 7 bases identical to TRBD1. This CDR3 is 14 amino acids long. The V and J ends lost 5 bases and 6 bases, in that order; junction bases with no gene match: 10. Germline values: CDR1 SGHRS, CDR2 YFSETQ. The CDR3 nucleotides are TGCGCCAGCAGTGAAGGGGGCGGTTATGATGGCTACACCTTC. Amino acid sequence: CASSEGGGYDGYTF.

This chain uses TRBV28 with TRBJ1-1; D perhaps matches TRBD1 (5 bases). The germline V gene encodes CDR1 MDHEN and CDR2 SYDVKM. The CDR3 has 15 residues. V lost 3 bases and J 2 bases, leaving 13 bases between the germline ends. As DNA, the CDR3 is TGTGCCAGCAGTTTGGTCGGGCAGGGTAACACTGAAGCTTTCTTT. Protein: CASSLVGQGNTEAFF.